The TCR beta chain under discussion was sequenced for a study of shared clonotypes between healthy human individuals. Study-wide background: Serving as donors were a couple of women and three men, whose ages spanned 18 to 49. General study points: Even with large depth, rarefaction showed that sorted-subset sequencing was incomplete.

Notes on this clone: Its antigen is unknown.

Deep was the level used in running the assay. TCRdb keeps only in-frame clones here, not all; method: immunoSEQ multiplex PCR. The table shows approximately 740,000 clones, with under 80% occurring only once. The sequencing input was memory CD4+ T cells sorted from blood. Subset of the sample: CD45RA-negative fraction. The source is a woman between 25 and 40 years old in good health.

The CDR3 protein is CASSIRGGSNQPQHF. Here the CDR3 DNA reads TGTGCCAGTAGTATACGGGGAGGTAGCAATCAGCCCCAGCATTTT. This rearrangement joins TRBV19 to TRBJ1-5, with D uncertain. CDR1 and CDR2 (germline): LNHDA, SQIVND (reference sequence). The CDR3 extends over 15 amino acids. Trimming removed 2 bases from V and 0 bases from J, with 8 bases in between.